This entry is about one T cell receptor (beta chain). This sample is drawn from a study of CD8 T cells in Susac syndrome. In the study overall: At the time their blood was drawn, patients with Susac syndrome were either therapy-naive, on corticosteroids (with some of them also receiving intravenous immunoglobulin), or on intravenous immunoglobulin alone.

The patients with Susac syndrome satisfied recently defined diagnostic criteria for either definite or probable disease. Negative isolation was used for CD8+ and CD4+ T cells, and FACS enrichment was applied to TEMRA cells. Random hexamers were used to reverse transcribe about 0.5 to 1 ug of RNA. An immunoSEQ multiplex PCR amplified TCR beta CDR3 over 54 Vbeta and 13 Jbeta. TCRdb used MiXCR to reprocess the immunoSEQ multiplex PCR reads, holding one entry per CDR3 protein. The repertoire holds tens of thousands of distinct CDR3 sequences, approximately 95% seen once, with 0.45% to 0.5% in the top ten. This receptor was taken from a human donor with Susac syndrome. Sequenced material: CD8+ T cells from PBMCs.

The CDR3 coding sequence is TGTGCCAGCAGCTTGGGAGGGAATGTCAACGAGCAGTACTTC. This gives the protein CASSLGGNVNEQYF. V is TRBV5-6 and J is TRBJ2-7, with D perhaps TRBD2 (5 bases). Germline V gene sequence: CDR1 SGHDT, CDR2 YYEEEE. V shed 0 bases and J shed 5 bases, with 12 bases lying between them. This CDR3 region has 14 residues.